This T cell receptor beta chain was identified in a study of glioma-infiltrating T cells after dendritic cell vaccination. This CDR3 has 12 residues. Germline CDR1 is SGHRS and CDR2 is YFSETQ. V lost 0 bases to trimming and J lost 14 bases, with 12 bases between them. Profiling relied on immunoSEQ multiplex PCR, and the TCRdb table lists in-frame clones only, not all of them. The sample comprises 99,000 or so clones, 90% of which are singletons, and 2.7% rests with the top ten. Time point reported: after dendritic cell vaccination, including at tumor progression/relapse. The V gene is TRBV5-1, the J gene TRBJ2-1; tentative D call: TRBD2 (6 bases). The TCR was taken from a human donor with glioblastoma. Sequencing used blood, obtained after dendritic cell vaccination. CDR3 sequence reads: CASSLVGTPKFF. The CDR3 region has the DNA TGCGCCAGCAGCTTGGTGGGGACTCCCAAGTTCTTC. The whole variable domain, remainder taken from reference TRBV5-1 and TRBJ2-1, is KAGVTQTPRYLIKTRGQQVTLSCSPISGHRSVSWYQQTPGQGLQFLFEYFSETQRNKGNFPGRFSGRQFSNSRSEMNVSTLELGDSALYLCASSLVGTPKFFGPGTRLTVL.